One sample yielded the 18 T cell receptor beta chains listed below, sequenced in a study of blood T cell repertoires in COVID-19. The data were produced by immunoSEQ multiplex PCR, yet TCRdb's version contains in-frame clones alone and is incomplete. This sample has 140,000 to 150,000 clones, with around 90% found just once. The sample was peripheral blood. The receptors derive from a man aged 65 to 85 with acute or convalescent COVID-19.

The V call is TRBV9, the J call TRBJ2-5, with a tentative D call TRBD1 (5 bases). Germline V gives CDR1 SGDLS, CDR2 YYNGEE. V dropped 4 bases and J dropped 0 bases, with 13 bases sitting between them. CDR3 size: 15 residues. This CDR3 reads CASSPQTGNQETQYF. CDR3 DNA sequence: TGTGCCAGCAGCCCTCAAACAGGAAACCAAGAGACCCAGTACTTC.

V gene TRBV6-4 combines with J gene TRBJ1-6, with 12 bases matching TRBD1. The CDR3 runs to 19 residues. V shed 7 bases and J 10 bases; nucleotides not matched to a gene: 20. Germline values: CDR1 MRHNA, CDR2 SNTAGT. In DNA form, the CDR3 reads TGTGCCAGCAACCGTAGACGGGACAGGGGGCTTAGTGCGGGCTCACCCCTCCACTTT. Encoded protein: CASNRRRDRGLSAGSPLHF.

The chain combines TRBV18 with TRBJ2-1, with 11 bases that match TRBD2. V was clipped by 3 bases and J by 8 bases; unmatched bases: 12. This CDR3 is 17 amino acids long. Germline V gene data show CDR1 as KGHSH and CDR2 as LQKENI. Here the CDR3 reads CASSPPELAGGSDEQFF. CDR3 DNA sequence: TGTGCCAGCTCACCCCCCGAGCTAGCGGGGGGATCCGATGAGCAGTTCTTC.

The chain is built from TRBV5-1 and TRBJ1-2; 8 bases map to TRBD1. The CDR3 extends over 13 amino acids. V was pared by 3 bases and J by 4 bases, with 2 bases of the junction left unmatched. The germline V gene encodes CDR1 SGHRS and CDR2 YFSETQ. This CDR3 is CASSSGQGYGYTF. CDR3 DNA: TGCGCCAGCAGCTCCGGACAGGGCTATGGCTACACCTTC.

The gene calls are TRBV27 and TRBJ1-2; the D gene is possibly TRBD1 (5 bases). CDR1 is MNHEY and CDR2 is SMNVEV in the germline V gene (reference sequence). This CDR3 contains 14 residues. Trimming removed 6 bases at V and 4 bases at J, with 15 bases between. The CDR3 bases are TGTGCCAGCAGCCACAGACAGAGTTTCTATGGCTACACCTTC. Translating gives CASSHRQSFYGYTF.

The chain combines TRBV9 with TRBJ2-1; a possible D gene is TRBD2 (6 bases). The germline gives CDR1 SGDLS, CDR2 YYNGEE. This CDR3 has 16 residues. V was clipped by 7 bases and J by 0 bases, with 17 bases between them. The CDR3 nucleotides are TGTGCCAGCGGAACCGGAGGGGTTAACTCCTACAATGAGCAGTTCTTC. It encodes CASGTGGVNSYNEQFF.

J is TRBJ1-5 and V is TRBV2; 8 nucleotides line up with TRBD1. The CDR3 length is 15 residues. Germline CDR1 and CDR2: SNHLY and FYNNEI. The ends lost 7 bases at V and 2 bases at J; junction bases unmatched: 7. In DNA, the CDR3 is TGTGCCAGCAAAGAACAGGGGGTCGGCAATCAGCCCCAGCATTTT. It translates to CASKEQGVGNQPQHF.

The J gene is TRBJ2-5, the V gene TRBV7-3; TRBD2 matches 10 bases. This CDR3 contains 15 residues. The junction had 5 bases not matched to a gene; V was cut back by 5 bases and J by 2 bases. Germline V gene lookup returns CDR1 SGHTA and CDR2 FQGTGA. The CDR3 region has the DNA TGTGCCAGCAGCCCTAGCGGGAGTGGGCAAGAGACCCAGTACTTC. This codes for CASSPSGSGQETQYF. Drawing the rest from reference TRBV7-3 and TRBJ2-5, the complete variable domain is GAGVSQTPSNKVTEKGKYVELRCDPISGHTALYWYRQSLGQGPEFLIYFQGTGAADDSGLPNDRFFAVRPEGSVSTLKIQRTERGDSAVYLCASSPSGSGQETQYFGPGTRLLVL.

J is TRBJ1-6 and V is TRBV18; TRBD1 matches at 8 bases. Germline lookup yields CDR1 KGHSH and CDR2 LQKENI. The CDR3 sequence is 18 residues long. Unmatched junction bases numbered 18, after V lost 4 bases and J lost 10 bases. This CDR3 is CASSLQPQDRASPSPLHF. Here the CDR3 DNA reads TGTGCCAGCTCACTTCAACCCCAGGACAGGGCCTCACCCTCACCCCTCCACTTT.

This clone turned up a few times. The chain recombines TRBV2 with TRBJ2-7, with D possibly being TRBD1 (6 bases). The CDR3 extends over 14 amino acids. Trimming took 4 bases from V and 0 from J, leaving 10 bases between them. Germline V gives CDR1 SNHLY, CDR2 FYNNEI. This CDR3 is CASSGQASSYEQYF. The CDR3 DNA reads TGTGCCAGCAGTGGACAGGCAAGCTCCTACGAGCAGTACTTC.

This chain links TRBV29-1 with TRBJ2-1; D unclear. This CDR3 is built from 10 residues. Trimming removed 5 bases at V and 8 bases at J, with 7 bases between. The germline V gene has CDR1 SQVTM and CDR2 ANQGSEA. CDR3 sequence reads: CSVSRYEQFF. CDR3 DNA: TGCAGCGTTTCTCGGTATGAGCAGTTCTTC.

The chain combines TRBV27 with TRBJ1-2; a weak D match, TRBD1 (6 bases). The CDR3 consists of 14 residues. Trimming took 2 bases from V and 2 from J, leaving 9 bases between them. Germline-derived CDR1 and CDR2 are MNHEY and SMNVEV (reference sequence). The CDR3 DNA reads TGTGCCAGCAGTTTAAAGGGGGGGAACTATGGCTACACCTTC. Its translation is CASSLKGGNYGYTF.

The chain joins TRBV5-1 to TRBJ1-6; D remains ambiguous. Germline V CDR1 and CDR2: SGHRS, YFSETQ. The CDR3 runs 16 residues. V was shortened by 0 bases and J by 2 bases, with 9 bases between the two germline ends. CDR3 sequence reads: CASSLDPAAYNSPLHF. In nucleotides, the CDR3 is TGCGCCAGCAGCTTGGACCCCGCGGCCTATAATTCACCCCTCCACTTT.

The V call is TRBV7-9, the J call TRBJ1-3; the D gene is possibly TRBD1 (5 bases). This CDR3 comprises 16 residues. The V end lost 3 bases, the J end lost 0 bases, and 12 bases lay between the germline ends. Germline CDR1 SEHNR, CDR2 FQNEAQ (reference sequence). As DNA, the CDR3 is TGTGCCAGCAGCTTGGGAGGCAGGGACTCTGGAAACACCATATATTTT. Translated, it gives CASSLGGRDSGNTIYF.

V is TRBV5-6 and J is TRBJ2-2; 9 bases align to TRBD2. Germline loops: CDR1 SGHDT, CDR2 YYEEEE. This CDR3 contains 16 residues. V lost 0 bases, J lost 6 bases, and 6 bases stayed unmatched. The CDR3 sequence: CASSLVAGGPPGELFF. In DNA form, the CDR3 reads TGTGCCAGCAGCTTGGTGGCGGGAGGGCCCCCCGGGGAGCTGTTTTTT.

The CDR3: CASSLYRTGVTYNEQFF. The CDR3 region has the DNA TGTGCCAGCAGTTTATACAGGACAGGGGTCACCTACAATGAGCAGTTCTTC. The chain couples TRBV28 to TRBJ2-1; 9 bases line up with TRBD1. V lost 1 base to trimming and J lost 2 bases; unmatched junction nucleotides: 6. Germline V CDR1 and CDR2: MDHEN, SYDVKM. The CDR3 length is 17 residues. Complete variable domain (other parts from reference TRBV28 and TRBJ2-1): DVKVTQSSRYLVKRTGEKVFLECVQDMDHENMFWYRQDPGLGLRLIYFSYDVKMKEKGDIPEGYSVSREKKERFSLILESASTNQTSMYLCASSLYRTGVTYNEQFFGPGTRLTVL.

J is TRBJ2-1 and V is TRBV4-1; D is perhaps TRBD1 (6 bases). Deletions cut 0 bases from V and 4 bases from J, with 22 bases between. Germline CDR1 MGHRA, CDR2 YSYEKL. The CDR3 sequence is 19 residues long. CDR3 nucleotide sequence: TGCGCCAGCAGCCAAGATTGGAGACAGGCGGGTAACCAGTACAATGAGCAGTTCTTC. Encoded protein: CASSQDWRQAGNQYNEQFF.

This sequence joins TRBV6-1 and TRBJ2-2; TRBD2 matches at 7 bases. The CDR3 extends over 15 amino acids. V shed 2 bases and J 3 bases; nucleotides not matched to a gene: 3. Germline CDR1 reads MNHNS; CDR2 reads SASEGT. The CDR3 protein is CASSELGGDTGELFF. In nucleotides, the CDR3 is TGTGCCAGCAGTGAACTGGGGGGGGACACCGGGGAGCTGTTTTTT.